These 29 T cell receptor beta chains came from one sample sequenced in a study of CD8 T cells in ankylosing spondylitis. Study-level results: Blood of patients with ankylosing spondylitis appeared to be characterized by a TCR beta motif of roughly eight highly homologous variants.

TCRdb redid the calling of the 5' RACE reads with MiXCR, one entry per CDR3 protein. The sample has approximately 540,000 distinct CDR3 sequences, roughly an eighth seen once. These TCRs are of unknown antigen specificity. Material for sequencing was blood, either unsorted or a sorted T cell fraction (not recorded which). These receptors all stem from a male donor with ankylosing spondylitis.

This clonotype appeared a few times. This chain connects TRBV20-1 to TRBJ1-1; maybe TRBD1 (5 bases). The ends were cut back, 3 bases at V and 7 bases at J, with 18 bases in the middle. CDR1 DFQATT and CDR2 SNEGSKA come from the germline V gene (reference sequence). This CDR3 contains 14 residues. This chain's CDR3 is CSARGPVGDLEAFF. The CDR3 DNA follows: TGCAGTGCTAGGGGGCCTGTGGGGGACCTTGAAGCTTTCTTT.

This clonotype was observed a handful of times. V is TRBV4-2 and J is TRBJ2-5, with 9 positions matching TRBD1. The CDR3 extends over 14 amino acids. After removal of 3 bases from V and 4 bases from J, the junction contained 3 bases not matched to a gene. CDR1 LGHNA and CDR2 YNFKEQ come from the germline V gene. The DNA for the CDR3 is TGTGCCAGCAGCCAGAACAGGGGGCGAGAGACCCAGTACTTC. Translation: CASSQNRGRETQYF.

Written as DNA, the CDR3 is TGCAGTGCCTCCCCCCCAGGGGATGATAGTCAGCCCCAGCATTTT. It yields the protein CSASPPGDDSQPQHF. The gene calls are TRBV20-1 and TRBJ1-5; tentatively, D is TRBD1 (6 bases). CDR1 DFQATT and CDR2 SNEGSKA come from the germline V gene (reference sequence). This CDR3 spans 15 amino acids. Trimming cost V 6 bases and J 6 bases, with 21 bases left between them.

V gene TRBV11-1 combines with J gene TRBJ2-3; D perhaps matches TRBD2 (5 bases). The CDR3 consists of 19 residues. From germline, CDR1 is SGHAT and CDR2 FQDESV (reference sequence). V shed 3 bases and J shed 4 bases, with 26 bases lying between them. This CDR3 is CASSFRGMRQPGRPDTQYF. The CDR3 DNA follows: TGTGCCAGCAGCTTTCGAGGGATGCGGCAGCCTGGCAGGCCAGATACGCAGTATTTT.

This clonotype occurred a few times. V is TRBV24-1 and J is TRBJ2-3; no definite D call. The ends were cut back, 1 base at V and 1 base at J, with 8 bases in the middle. In germline, CDR1 is KGHDR, CDR2 SFDVKD. This CDR3 has 15 residues. In nucleotides, the CDR3 is TGTGCCACCAGTGATTTTCTTTGGGGCACAGATACGCAGTATTTT. This translates into CATSDFLWGTDTQYF.

The chain uses TRBV12-3 or TRBV12-4 and TRBJ2-1; 11 nucleotides line up with TRBD2. The trim removed 4 bases at V and 8 bases at J, leaving 7 bases unmatched. The CDR3 consists of 15 residues. CDR3 bases: TGTGCCAGCAGTTCCTCTACTAGCGGGAGCTATGAGCAGTTCTTC. Encoded protein: CASSSSTSGSYEQFF.

The chain joins TRBV10-1 to TRBJ2-3; D remains unclear. V dropped 3 bases and J dropped 5 bases, with 12 bases sitting between them. The germline gives CDR1 WNHNN, CDR2 SYGVQD (reference sequence). The CDR3 covers 14 residues. The CDR3 loop is CASSDGRPIDTQYF. CDR3 coding DNA: TGCGCCAGCAGTGATGGCAGACCGATAGATACGCAGTATTTT.

V is TRBV10-2 and J is TRBJ2-3; TRBD1 or TRBD2 may be the D gene (6 bases each). The CDR3 loop spans 15 amino acids. Trimming stripped 7 bases from V and 0 bases from J, with 14 bases between. From germline, CDR1 is WSHSY and CDR2 SAAADI. CDR3 in amino acids: CASTEGGSSTDTQYF. The CDR3 region has the DNA TGCGCCAGCACCGAGGGGGGTTCTAGCACAGATACGCAGTATTTT.

V gene TRBV9 combines with J gene TRBJ2-3; unclear D gene. This CDR3 contains 15 residues. V was trimmed by 2 bases and J by 1 base, leaving 11 bases between them. Looked up from germline, CDR1 is SGDLS and CDR2 is YYNGEE. CDR3 nucleotide sequence: TGTGCCAGCAGCGTCTTTCCCAGCGGCACAGATACGCAGTATTTT. It codes for CASSVFPSGTDTQYF.

Of note for this clonotype: A read error may be the cause here, since a much bigger clone is one base away. The V call is TRBV5-1, the J call TRBJ1-2; weak D call: TRBD1 (5 bases). Deletions cut 7 bases from V and 2 bases from J, with 12 bases between. Looked up from germline, CDR1 is SGHRS and CDR2 is YFSETQ. The CDR3 spans 13 residues. The CDR3 loop is CASRHDRNYGYTF. The DNA of the CDR3 is TGCGCCAGCCGCCATGACAGAAACTATGGCTACACCTTC.

The chain links TRBV7-9 to TRBJ2-7, with 10 bases matching TRBD1. With 5 bases clipped from V and 7 bases from J, the junction kept 8 bases outside the gene matches. Per germline, CDR1 SEHNR and CDR2 FQNEAQ (reference sequence). The CDR3 consists of 14 residues. CDR3 bases: TGTGCCAGCAGCCCCCGGACAGGGGGAAGGGAGCAGTACTTC. Amino acid sequence: CASSPRTGGREQYF.

The chain recombines TRBV30 with TRBJ2-3; 11 bases match TRBD2. The CDR3 is 15 residues long. In germline, CDR1 is GTSNPN, CDR2 SVGIG (reference sequence). J was trimmed by 6 bases and V by 0 bases; bases with no gene match: 5. CDR3: CAWSVGTSGGDTQYF. The CDR3 DNA reads as TGTGCCTGGAGTGTAGGGACTAGCGGAGGGGATACGCAGTATTTT.

The rearrangement links TRBV15 to TRBJ2-1; 7 nucleotides match TRBD2. The ends lost 10 bases at V and 9 bases at J; junction bases unmatched: 15. The CDR3 spans 14 residues. Germline values: CDR1 LNHNV, CDR2 YYDKDF (reference sequence). CDR3 coding DNA: TGTGCCAGCCGTCGAGCGGGAAGGGTTGGTGAGCAGTTCTTC. This translates into CASRRAGRVGEQFF.

This clonotype turned up a few times. The rearrangement links TRBV5-1 to TRBJ1-2; possible D gene TRBD1, 5 bases. Germline CDR1 SGHRS, CDR2 YFSETQ. This CDR3 comprises 15 residues. The ends were cut back, 0 bases at V and 4 bases at J, with 13 bases in the middle. For the CDR3, the DNA is TGCGCCAGCAGCTTGGCCTTCCAGGGTCCCTATGGCTACACCTTC. This codes for CASSLAFQGPYGYTF.

A few counts support this clonotype. The chain links TRBV5-1 to TRBJ2-2; 10 bases are a match to TRBD2. Germline V gene sequence: CDR1 SGHRS, CDR2 YFSETQ. There are 16 residues in the CDR3. V lost 7 bases to trimming and J lost 7 bases; unmatched junction nucleotides: 13. The CDR3 DNA is TGCGCCAGCCGGGGTCTAGCGGGAGTCCAGGACGGGGAGCTGTTTTTT. This sequence encodes CASRGLAGVQDGELFF.

The chain combines TRBV6-5 with TRBJ2-4; D might be TRBD2 (5 bases). The V gene's germline CDR1 is MNHEY and CDR2 SVGAGI. V was cut by 4 bases and J by 6 bases, with 10 bases left in between. The CDR3 totals 13 residues. CDR3 bases: TGTGCCAGCAGTTCCCCGGGGAGAAACATTCAGTACTTC. Translation gives CASSSPGRNIQYF.

The chain carries TRBV4-1 and TRBJ2-7, with 10 bases identical to TRBD1. The CDR3 runs to 17 residues. The ends lost 0 bases at V and 2 bases at J; junction bases unmatched: 7. CDR1 is MGHRA and CDR2 is YSYEKL in the germline V gene. CDR3 loop: CASSQETGTGETYEQYF. In nucleotides, the CDR3 is TGCGCCAGCAGCCAAGAGACTGGGACAGGGGAGACCTACGAGCAGTACTTC.

CDR3 in DNA: TGCGCCAGCAGCTACACCGGGAGCAATGAGCAGTTCTTC. This codes for CASSYTGSNEQFF. The gene calls are TRBV5-1 and TRBJ2-1; D perhaps matches TRBD2 (6 bases). Germline CDR1 and CDR2: SGHRS and YFSETQ. The CDR3 contains 13 residues. With 3 bases removed from V and 6 bases from J, the gap between germline ends came to 10 bases.

About this clonotype: A much larger clone differs by one base, so this may be a read error. Lacking the conserved final phenylalanine or tryptophan, this CDR3 likely reflects a read error. The J gene is TRBJ2-1, the V gene TRBV6-1; 8 positions match TRBD2. Trimming removed 2 bases from V and 3 bases from J; junction bases left unmatched: 3. CDR3 length: 15 residues. The germline CDR1 and CDR2 sequences are MNHNS and SASEGT. For the CDR3, the DNA is TGTGCCAGCAGTGAATCAGCGGGAGACTACAATGAGCAGTTCCTC. It codes for CASSESAGDYNEQFL.

The chain uses TRBV11-2 and TRBJ1-2; weak D call: TRBD1 (5 bases). The CDR3 is 13 residues long. V dropped 5 bases and J dropped 5 bases, with 12 bases sitting between them. Germline V gene data show CDR1 as SGHAT and CDR2 as FQNNGV. CDR3 protein: CASSPSGPYGYTF. DNA for the CDR3: TGTGCCAGCAGCCCATCGGGGCCATATGGCTACACCTTC.

Only a few counts were recorded for this clonotype. The chain combines TRBV5-4 with TRBJ2-5, with D maybe TRBD2 (5 bases). The CDR3 contains 14 residues. Germline V gives CDR1 SGHNT, CDR2 YYREEE (reference sequence). V gave up 2 bases and J gave up 7 bases, with 15 bases separating them. CDR3 residues: CASSFPLETGTQYF. Here the CDR3 DNA reads TGTGCCAGCAGCTTCCCACTAGAGACGGGGACCCAGTACTTC. Full variable domain (rest looked up from reference TRBV5-4 and TRBJ2-5): ETGVTQSPTHLIKTRGQQVTLRCSSQSGHNTVSWYQQALGQGPQFIFQYYREEENGRGNFPPRFSGLQFPNYSSELNVNALELDDSALYLCASSFPLETGTQYFGPGTRLLVL.

In its sample, this clonotype was seen a few times. This chain joins TRBV3-1 and TRBJ1-1; a possible D gene is TRBD1 (6 bases). The germline gives CDR1 LGHDT, CDR2 YNNKEL (reference sequence). Trimming removed 3 bases from V and 3 bases from J, with 11 bases in between. The CDR3 length is 14 residues. The DNA for the CDR3 is TGTGCCAGCAGCCAGACTCAGGGGTACACTGAAGCTTTCTTT. Translated: CASSQTQGYTEAFF.

Ten or more counts support this clonotype. This chain uses TRBV24-1 with TRBJ1-5; maybe TRBD1 (6 bases). The CDR3 length is 16 residues. Trimming removed 4 bases from V and 5 bases from J, with 17 bases in between. Germline V lookup: CDR1 KGHDR, CDR2 SFDVKD. CDR3 protein: CATSEAGTRGYQPQHF. The CDR3 nucleotides are TGTGCCACCAGTGAGGCCGGGACAAGGGGTTATCAGCCCCAGCATTTT.

This clonotype was recorded at least ten times. This chain links TRBV20-1 with TRBJ2-7; TRBD1 matches 8 bases. The germline CDR1 and CDR2 sequences are DFQATT and SNEGSKA (reference sequence). V dropped 3 bases and J dropped 3; count of bases not matched to a gene: 10. The CDR3 spans 15 residues. The CDR3 spells CSARRGTGGSYEQYF. The CDR3 bases are TGCAGTGCTAGGAGAGGGACAGGAGGGAGCTACGAGCAGTACTTC.

This clonotype was observed a handful of times. V is TRBV4-1 and J is TRBJ2-7, with 7 positions matching TRBD2. V lost 2 bases, J lost 3 bases, and 10 bases stayed unmatched. The CDR3 length is 16 residues. CDR1 and CDR2 from the germline V gene are MGHRA and YSYEKL. CDR3 in DNA: TGCGCCAGCAGCCAACTAGCGGCCATCCCCCTCTACGAGCAGTACTTC. It codes for CASSQLAAIPLYEQYF.

The chain couples TRBV7-2 to TRBJ2-5; D may be TRBD2 (5 bases). Germline CDR1 SGHTA, CDR2 FQGNSA. The CDR3 covers 15 residues. The V gene lost 5 bases and the J gene lost 2 bases, with 15 bases spanning the gap. CDR3 sequence (DNA): TGTGCCAGCAGCCCTAAGGTGGGAGTTCAAGAGACCCAGTACTTC. Protein sequence: CASSPKVGVQETQYF.

This clonotype was observed at least ten times. The V call is TRBV5-1, the J call TRBJ2-1; D tentatively reads TRBD1 or TRBD2 (6 bases each). The CDR3 runs 14 residues. The germline V and J ends were trimmed by 5 bases and 2 bases, with 11 bases remaining between them. Germline CDR1 reads SGHRS; CDR2 reads YFSETQ. The CDR3 coding sequence is TGCGCCAGCAGTGACGGGGGCCCCTACAATGAGCAGTTCTTC. It translates to CASSDGGPYNEQFF.

This clonotype has a count of ten or more. The rearrangement uses TRBV7-9 and TRBJ2-3; D gene ambiguous. Germline CDR1 is SEHNR and CDR2 is FQNEAQ (reference sequence). Trimming shortened V by 6 bases and J by 5 bases, and 6 bases separated the two germline ends. CDR3 length: 11 amino acids. CDR3 sequence reads: CASRSVDTQYF. The CDR3 nucleotides read TGTGCCAGCAGATCTGTAGATACGCAGTATTTT.

The V gene is TRBV20-1, the J gene TRBJ1-1; D uncertain. V was pared by 3 bases and J by 5 bases, with 7 bases between. The CDR3 is 11 amino acids. Germline-derived CDR1 and CDR2 are DFQATT and SNEGSKA (reference sequence). Here the CDR3 DNA reads TGCAGTGCTAGCTTCCGGACTGAAGCTTTCTTT. The encoded protein is CSASFRTEAFF.